The rows below give T cell receptor beta chains drawn from one sample of a study of CD8 T cells in Susac syndrome. TCRdb reanalysed the immunoSEQ multiplex PCR reads using MiXCR and keeps one entry per CDR3 protein. Among just over 300,000 distinct CDR3 sequences listed, about 92% were seen once. The sequencing sample was made of CD4+ T cells from PBMCs. The receptors were sampled from a human donor with multiple sclerosis. CDR3s include the opening cysteine and the closing phenylalanine or tryptophan. D genes are given only for firm matches. Rows may omit the clone size; those that give it use once, few, many or a size class.

TGTGCCAGCAGCCCGAGGACACTTACGGGAAACACCATATATTTT	CASSPRTLTGNTIYF	NA	TRBJ1-3	NA	15	TRBV7-2
TGTGCCAGCAGCCAAGCAGGGGGCCGTCGCACAGATACGCAGTATTTT	CASSQAGGRRTDTQYF	NA	TRBJ2-3	TRBD1	16	TRBV6-1
TGTGCCAGCAGCCCCCGGACTACCAATCCCAATGAGCAGTTCTTC	CASSPRTTNPNEQFF	NA	TRBJ2-1	NA	15	TRBV7-2
TGTGCCAGCAGCCCGAAGGTCGATTACACTGAAGCTTTCTTT	CASSPKVDYTEAFF	NA	TRBJ1-1	NA	14	TRBV7-2
TGTGCCAGCAGGTGGGGGGAAGGGAACACTGAAGCTTTCTTT	CASRWGEGNTEAFF	NA	TRBJ1-1	NA	14	TRBV12-3/TRBV12-4
TGTGCCAGCAGTTTAGGTAGGACAGGGGGACCGACAGATACGCAGTATTTT	CASSLGRTGGPTDTQYF	NA	TRBJ2-3	TRBD1	17	TRBV27
TGCGCCAGCAGCCCTGGCGCACCCTACAATGAGCAGTTCTTC	CASSPGAPYNEQFF	NA	TRBJ2-1	NA	14	TRBV5-1
TGTGCCAGCAGCCAAGATCTAGGTCCCTGGGGCGGCTACACCTTC	CASSQDLGPWGGYTF	NA	TRBJ1-2	NA	15	TRBV14
TGCAGTGCTTTGGACGGCTCTATGAACACTGAAGCTTTCTTT	CSALDGSMNTEAFF	NA	TRBJ1-1	NA	14	TRBV20-1
TGTGCCAGCTCACCCCTAAGCCTCCTAGGCGGCTACACCTTC	CASSPLSLLGGYTF	NA	TRBJ1-2	NA	14	TRBV18
TGCAGTGCCGAGCGGGAGACCTACAATGAGCAGTTCTTC	CSAERETYNEQFF	NA	TRBJ2-1	TRBD2	13	TRBV20-1
TGTGCCAGAGGCTCACCCAGAGAGACCCAGTACTTC	CARGSPRETQYF	few	TRBJ2-5	NA	12	TRBV7-3
TGTGCCAGCAGTGACGGCCGGGACCAAGGGGGCTACACCTTC	CASSDGRDQGGYTF	NA	TRBJ1-2	NA	14	TRBV6-1
TGTGCCAGCAGCCCCAGGAAGGGGTTGGACAATGAGCAGTTCTTC	CASSPRKGLDNEQFF	NA	TRBJ2-1	NA	15	TRBV4-2
TGCGCCAGCAGCTTGGAACCGGGACTAGCGGGCACCGGGGAGCTGTTTTTT	CASSLEPGLAGTGELFF	NA	TRBJ2-2	TRBD2	17	TRBV5-1
TGCAGTGCCCTAGCGGGAGGCCCCTTCACAGATACGCAGTATTTT	CSALAGGPFTDTQYF	NA	TRBJ2-3	TRBD2	15	TRBV20-1
TGCAGTGCGTTGACAGGGGGCCTATTCTATGGCTACACCTTC	CSALTGGLFYGYTF	NA	TRBJ1-2	TRBD1	14	TRBV20-1
TGTGCCAGCAGCCCCAAGACAGGCCCATACAATCACTATGGCTACACCTTC	CASSPKTGPYNHYGYTF	few	TRBJ1-2	NA	17	TRBV7-2